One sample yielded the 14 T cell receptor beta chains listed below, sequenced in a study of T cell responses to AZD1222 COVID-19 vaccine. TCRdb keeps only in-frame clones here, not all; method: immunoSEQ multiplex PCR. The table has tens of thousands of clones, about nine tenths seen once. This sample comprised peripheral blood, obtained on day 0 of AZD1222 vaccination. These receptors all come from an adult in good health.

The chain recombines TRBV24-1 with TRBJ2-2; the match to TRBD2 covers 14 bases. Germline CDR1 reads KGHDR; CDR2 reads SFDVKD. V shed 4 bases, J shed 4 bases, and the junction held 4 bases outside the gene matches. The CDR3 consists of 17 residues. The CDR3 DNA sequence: TGTGCCACCAGTGACTCGACTAGCGGGAGGGTCACCGGGGAGCTGTTTTTT. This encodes CATSDSTSGRVTGELFF.

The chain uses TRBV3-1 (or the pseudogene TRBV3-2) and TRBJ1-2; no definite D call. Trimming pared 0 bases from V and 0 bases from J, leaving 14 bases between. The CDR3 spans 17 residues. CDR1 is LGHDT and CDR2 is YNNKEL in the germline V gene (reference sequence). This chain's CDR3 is CASSQEGARSPNYGYTF. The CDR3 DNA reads TGTGCCAGCAGCCAAGAGGGAGCCCGTAGTCCTAACTATGGCTACACCTTC.

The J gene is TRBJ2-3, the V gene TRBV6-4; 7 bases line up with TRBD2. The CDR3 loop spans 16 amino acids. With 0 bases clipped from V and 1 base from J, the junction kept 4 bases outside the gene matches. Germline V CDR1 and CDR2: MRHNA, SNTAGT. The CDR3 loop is CASSDSASGGTDTQYF. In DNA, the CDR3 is TGTGCCAGCAGTGACTCGGCCAGCGGGGGCACAGATACGCAGTATTTT.

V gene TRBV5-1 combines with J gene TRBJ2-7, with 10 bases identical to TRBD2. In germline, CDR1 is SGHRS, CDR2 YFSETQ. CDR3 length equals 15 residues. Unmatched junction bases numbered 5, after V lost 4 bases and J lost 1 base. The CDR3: CASSRTSGTSYEQYF. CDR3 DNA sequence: TGCGCCAGCAGCCGGACTAGCGGAACTTCCTACGAGCAGTACTTC.

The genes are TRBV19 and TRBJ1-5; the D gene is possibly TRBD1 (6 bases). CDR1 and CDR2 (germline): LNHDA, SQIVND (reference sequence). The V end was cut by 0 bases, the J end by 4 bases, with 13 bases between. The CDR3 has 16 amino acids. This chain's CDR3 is CASSIESGEFNQPQHF. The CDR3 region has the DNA TGTGCCAGTAGTATAGAGTCAGGGGAGTTTAATCAGCCCCAGCATTTT. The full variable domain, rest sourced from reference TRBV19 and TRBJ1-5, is DGGITQSPKYLFRKEGQNVTLSCEQNLNHDAMYWYRQDPGQGLRLIYYSQIVNDFQKGDIAEGYSVSREKKESFPLTVTSAQKNPTAFYLCASSIESGEFNQPQHFGDGTRLSIL.

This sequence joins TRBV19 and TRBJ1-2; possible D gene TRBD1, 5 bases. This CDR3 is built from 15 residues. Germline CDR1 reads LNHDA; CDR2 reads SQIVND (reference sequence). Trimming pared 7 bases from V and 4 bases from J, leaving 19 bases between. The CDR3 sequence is CASKLDPGEGYGYTF. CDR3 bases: TGTGCCAGTAAACTTGATCCGGGGGAGGGCTATGGCTACACCTTC. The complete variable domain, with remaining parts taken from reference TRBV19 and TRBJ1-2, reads DGGITQSPKYLFRKEGQNVTLSCEQNLNHDAMYWYRQDPGQGLRLIYYSQIVNDFQKGDIAEGYSVSREKKESFPLTVTSAQKNPTAFYLCASKLDPGEGYGYTFGSGTRLTVV.

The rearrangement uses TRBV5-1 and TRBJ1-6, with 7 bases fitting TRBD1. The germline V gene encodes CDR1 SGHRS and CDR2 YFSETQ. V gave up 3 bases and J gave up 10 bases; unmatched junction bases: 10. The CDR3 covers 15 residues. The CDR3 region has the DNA TGCGCCAGCAGCTCACCCGACAGGGTTGGATCACCCCTCCACTTT. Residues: CASSSPDRVGSPLHF.

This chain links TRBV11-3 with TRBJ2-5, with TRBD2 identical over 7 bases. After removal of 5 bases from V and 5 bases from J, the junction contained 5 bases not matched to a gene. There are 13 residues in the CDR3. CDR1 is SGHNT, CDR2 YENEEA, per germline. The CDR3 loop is CASSREGSETQYF. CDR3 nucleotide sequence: TGTGCCAGCAGCAGGGAGGGATCGGAGACCCAGTACTTC. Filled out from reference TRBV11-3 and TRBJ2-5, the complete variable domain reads EAGVVQSPRYKIIEKKQPVAFWCNPISGHNTLYWYLQNLGQGPELLIRYENEEAVDDSQLPKDRFSAERLKGVDSTLKIQPAELGDSAVYLCASSREGSETQYFGPGTRLLVL.

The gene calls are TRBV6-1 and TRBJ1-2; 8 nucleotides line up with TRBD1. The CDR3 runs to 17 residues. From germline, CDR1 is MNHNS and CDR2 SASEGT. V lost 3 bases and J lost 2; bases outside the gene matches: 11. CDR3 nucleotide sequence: TGTGCCAGCAGTGATCGGGGCAGGGGGCGCGCAAACTATGGCTACACCTTC. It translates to CASSDRGRGRANYGYTF.

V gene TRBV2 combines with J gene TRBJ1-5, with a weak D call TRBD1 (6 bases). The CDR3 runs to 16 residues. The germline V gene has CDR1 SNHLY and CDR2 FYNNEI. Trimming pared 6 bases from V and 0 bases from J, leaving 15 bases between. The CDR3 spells CASRTTGWGSNQPQHF. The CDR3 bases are TGTGCCAGCAGGACTACAGGGTGGGGTAGCAATCAGCCCCAGCATTTT.

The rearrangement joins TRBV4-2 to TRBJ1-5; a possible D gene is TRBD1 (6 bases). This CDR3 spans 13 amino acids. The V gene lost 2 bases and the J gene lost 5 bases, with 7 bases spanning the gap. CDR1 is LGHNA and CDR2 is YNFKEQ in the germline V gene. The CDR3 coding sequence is TGTGCCAGCAGCCAAAGACAGGATCAGCCCCAGCATTTT. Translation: CASSQRQDQPQHF.

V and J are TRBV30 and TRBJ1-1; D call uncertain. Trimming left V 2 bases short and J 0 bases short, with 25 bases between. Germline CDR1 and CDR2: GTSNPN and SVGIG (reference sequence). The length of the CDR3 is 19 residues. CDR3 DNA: TGTGCCTGGAGTCGCTGGCTGACATCGACACAAGTCATGAACACTGAAGCTTTCTTT. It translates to CAWSRWLTSTQVMNTEAFF.

CDR3 coding DNA: TGCGCCAGCAGCTCACTAGCGGGAGCTAGCACAGATACGCAGTATTTT. It is translated as CASSSLAGASTDTQYF. The J gene is TRBJ2-3, the V gene TRBV5-1; 11 nucleotides match TRBD2. J lost 0 bases, V lost 3 bases, and 3 bases had no gene match. This CDR3 spans 16 amino acids. Germline CDR1 is SGHRS and CDR2 is YFSETQ.

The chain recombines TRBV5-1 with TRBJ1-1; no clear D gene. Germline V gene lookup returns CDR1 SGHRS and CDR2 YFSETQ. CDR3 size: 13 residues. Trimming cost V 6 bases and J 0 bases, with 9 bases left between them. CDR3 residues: CASTSQLNTEAFF. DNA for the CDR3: TGCGCCAGCACCTCTCAATTGAACACTGAAGCTTTCTTT.